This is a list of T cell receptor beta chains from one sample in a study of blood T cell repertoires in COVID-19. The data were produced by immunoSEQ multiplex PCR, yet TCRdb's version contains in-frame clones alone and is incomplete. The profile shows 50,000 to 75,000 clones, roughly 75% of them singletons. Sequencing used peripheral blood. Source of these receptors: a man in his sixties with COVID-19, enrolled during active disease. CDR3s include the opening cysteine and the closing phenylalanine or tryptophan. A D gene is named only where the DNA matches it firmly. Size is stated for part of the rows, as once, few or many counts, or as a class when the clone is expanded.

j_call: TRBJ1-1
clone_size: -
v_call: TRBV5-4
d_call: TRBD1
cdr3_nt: TGTGCCAGCAGGGGGGGACAGTACACTGAAGCTTTCTTT
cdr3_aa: CASRGGQYTEAFF

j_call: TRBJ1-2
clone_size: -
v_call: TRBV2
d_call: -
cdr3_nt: TGTGCCAGCAGTGAAAGACAGTACTATGGCTACACCTTC
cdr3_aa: CASSERQYYGYTF

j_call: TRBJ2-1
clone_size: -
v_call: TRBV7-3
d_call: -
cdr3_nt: TGTGCCAGCAGCCCGAGGGCCCGACCCAATGAGCAGTTCTTC
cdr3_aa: CASSPRARPNEQFF

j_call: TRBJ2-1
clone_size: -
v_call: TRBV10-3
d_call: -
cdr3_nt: TGTGCCATCAGTGCGGCAGGGCTCCACAATGAGCAGTTCTTC
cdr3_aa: CAISAAGLHNEQFF

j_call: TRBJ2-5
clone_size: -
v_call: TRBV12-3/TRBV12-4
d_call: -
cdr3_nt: TGTGCCAGCAGTTTAGGGCTCAGGGGGGCCCAGTACTTC
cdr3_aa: CASSLGLRGAQYF

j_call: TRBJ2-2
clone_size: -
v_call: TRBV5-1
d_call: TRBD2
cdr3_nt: TGCGCCAGCAGCTTCGAGACTAGCGACAACACCGGGGAGCTGTTTTTT
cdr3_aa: CASSFETSDNTGELFF

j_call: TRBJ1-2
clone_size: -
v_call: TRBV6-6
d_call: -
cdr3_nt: TGTGCCAGCACCCAAGAGGCGGTCTATGGCTACACCTTC
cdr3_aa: CASTQEAVYGYTF

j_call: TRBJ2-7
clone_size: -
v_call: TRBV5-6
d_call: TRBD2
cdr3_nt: TGTGCCAGCAGCTTTCGGCCGGGACTAGCGGCCTCCTACGAGCAGTACTTC
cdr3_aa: CASSFRPGLAASYEQYF

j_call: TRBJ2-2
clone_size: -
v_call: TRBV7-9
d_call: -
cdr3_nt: TGTGCCAGCAGCTTCCGGGCGGGGAGTCGGCCCGGGGAGCTGTTTTTT
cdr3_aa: CASSFRAGSRPGELFF

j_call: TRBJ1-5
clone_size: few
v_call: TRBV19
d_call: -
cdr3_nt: TGTGCCAGTAACAACAGGGACACGAGCAATCAGCCCCAGCATTTT
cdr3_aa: CASNNRDTSNQPQHF

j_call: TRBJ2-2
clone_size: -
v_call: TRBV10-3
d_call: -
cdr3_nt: TGTGCCATCAGTGTCGGGGACTCAGAGGCCGGGGAGCTGTTTTTT
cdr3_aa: CAISVGDSEAGELFF

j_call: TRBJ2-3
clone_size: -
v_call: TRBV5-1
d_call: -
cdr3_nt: TGCGCCAGCAGCGTAAACATCGGAGTAGCCGTCACAGATACGCAGTATTTT
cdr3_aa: CASSVNIGVAVTDTQYF

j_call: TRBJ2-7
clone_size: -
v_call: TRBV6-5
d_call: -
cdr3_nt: TGTGCCAGCAGTTACGGGGGGGGCCTGCGGAACGAGCAGTACTTC
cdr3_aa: CASSYGGGLRNEQYF

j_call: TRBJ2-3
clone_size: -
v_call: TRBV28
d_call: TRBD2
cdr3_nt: TGTGCCAGCAGTTTTGGGGGGGCAGATACGCAGTATTTT
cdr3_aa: CASSFGGADTQYF

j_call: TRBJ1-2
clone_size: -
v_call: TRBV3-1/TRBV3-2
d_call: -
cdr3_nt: TGTGCCAGCAGTTCCTGGAGAGAGAACTACTATGGCTACACCTTC
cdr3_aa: CASSSWRENYYGYTF

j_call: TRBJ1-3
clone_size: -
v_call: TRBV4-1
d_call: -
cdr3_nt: TGCGCCAGCAGCCAAGGACATTCAGGAAACACCATATATTTT
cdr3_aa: CASSQGHSGNTIYF

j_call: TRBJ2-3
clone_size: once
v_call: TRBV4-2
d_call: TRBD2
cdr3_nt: TGTGCCAGCAGCCAAGCGGGGGGGCCATTCACAGATACGCAGTATTTT
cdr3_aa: CASSQAGGPFTDTQYF

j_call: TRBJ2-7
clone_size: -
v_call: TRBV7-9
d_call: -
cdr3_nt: TGTGCCAGCAGCTTCGATGTGGAAGGGGGTTACGAGCAGTACTTC
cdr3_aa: CASSFDVEGGYEQYF

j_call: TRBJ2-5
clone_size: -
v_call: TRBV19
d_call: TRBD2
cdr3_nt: TGTGCCAGTAGTACATTCCTAGCGGGGCCCTCGGAGACCCAGTACTTC
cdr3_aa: CASSTFLAGPSETQYF

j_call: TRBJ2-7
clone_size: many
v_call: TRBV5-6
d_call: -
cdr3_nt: TGTGCCAGCAGCTTGGCCCGGGGGGCATACGAGCAGTACTTC
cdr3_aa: CASSLARGAYEQYF

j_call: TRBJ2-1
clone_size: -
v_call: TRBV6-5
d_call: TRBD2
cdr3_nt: TGTGCCAGCAGTTACTCAGGGCCGGCGGGGGTCAATGAGCAGTTCTTC
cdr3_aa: CASSYSGPAGVNEQFF

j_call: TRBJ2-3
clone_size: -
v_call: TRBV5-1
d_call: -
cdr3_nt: TGCGCCAGCAGCTTACTCCAGGGATCAGATACGCAGTATTTT
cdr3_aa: CASSLLQGSDTQYF

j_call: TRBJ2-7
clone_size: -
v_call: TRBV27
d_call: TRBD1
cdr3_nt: TGTGCCAGCAGTGCCCAGGGGGTTTCCCGGTACGAGCAGTACTTC
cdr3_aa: CASSAQGVSRYEQYF

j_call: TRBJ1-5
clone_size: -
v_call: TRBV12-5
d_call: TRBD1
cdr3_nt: TGTGCTAGTGGTGGGACAGACAATCAGCCCCAGCATTTT
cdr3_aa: CASGGTDNQPQHF

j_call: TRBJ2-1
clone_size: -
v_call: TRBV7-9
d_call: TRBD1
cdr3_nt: TGTGCCAGCAGCGGACAAGGGGGCGTAACCTACAATGAGCAGTTCTTC
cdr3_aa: CASSGQGGVTYNEQFF

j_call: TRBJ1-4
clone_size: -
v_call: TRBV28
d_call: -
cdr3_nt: TGTGCCAGCAGTTTATTGGTGGGGGCGAGTGAAAAACTGTTTTTT
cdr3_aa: CASSLLVGASEKLFF

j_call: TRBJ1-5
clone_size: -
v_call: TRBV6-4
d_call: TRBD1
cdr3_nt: TGTGCCAGCAGATCTTTGACAGGGTGGAGGCAGCCCCAGCATTTT
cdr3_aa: CASRSLTGWRQPQHF

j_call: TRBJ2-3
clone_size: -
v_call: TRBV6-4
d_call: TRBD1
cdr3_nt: TGTGCCAGCAAGGGACAGGGGGGCGGCACAGATACGCAGTATTTT
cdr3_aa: CASKGQGGGTDTQYF

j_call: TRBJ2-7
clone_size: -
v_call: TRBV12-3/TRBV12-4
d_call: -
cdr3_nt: TGTGCCAGCAGCCGAACAGCCTACGAGCAGTACTTC
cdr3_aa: CASSRTAYEQYF

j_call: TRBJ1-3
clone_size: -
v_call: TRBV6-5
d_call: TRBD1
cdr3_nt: TGTGCCAGCAGGCCGGGACAGGCTCTTTGGACCATATATTTT
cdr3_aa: CASRPGQALWTIYF

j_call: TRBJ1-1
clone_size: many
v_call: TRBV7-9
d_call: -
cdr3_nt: TGTGCCAGCAACCCTGGGGGGGACATAGGGACGGAAGCTTTCTTT
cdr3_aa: CASNPGGDIGTEAFF

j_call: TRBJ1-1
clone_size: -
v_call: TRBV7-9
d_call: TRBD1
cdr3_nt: TGTGCCAGCAGCAAGCCGGGACAGGGGGCACTGAGGGCTTTCTTT
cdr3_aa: CASSKPGQGALRAFF

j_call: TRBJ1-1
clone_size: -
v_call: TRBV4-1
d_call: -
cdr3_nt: TGCGCCAGCAGCCAAGATCTGGGGCGGACTGAAGCTTTCTTT
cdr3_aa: CASSQDLGRTEAFF

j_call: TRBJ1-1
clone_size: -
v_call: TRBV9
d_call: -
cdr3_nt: TGTGCCAGCGGTGACAGTAACACTGAAGCTTTCTTT
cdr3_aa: CASGDSNTEAFF

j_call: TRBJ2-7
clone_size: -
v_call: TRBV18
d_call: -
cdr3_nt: TGTGCCAGCTCACCCTCACAGGACTACGAGCAGTACTTC
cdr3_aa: CASSPSQDYEQYF

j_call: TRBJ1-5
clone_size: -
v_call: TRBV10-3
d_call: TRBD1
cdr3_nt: TGTGCCATCAGTGAGAAACAGGGGGACCAGCCCCAGCATTTT
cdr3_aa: CAISEKQGDQPQHF

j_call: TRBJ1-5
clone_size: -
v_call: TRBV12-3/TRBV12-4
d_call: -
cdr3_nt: TGTGCCAGCAGTTTGGAGGGTTTGCCCCAGCATTTT
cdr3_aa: CASSLEGLPQHF

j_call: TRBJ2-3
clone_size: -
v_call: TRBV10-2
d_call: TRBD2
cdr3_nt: TGCGCCAGCCTACTAGCGGGGGATACGCAGTATTTT
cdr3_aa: CASLLAGDTQYF

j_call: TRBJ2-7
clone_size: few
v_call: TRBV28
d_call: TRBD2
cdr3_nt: TGTGCCAGCAGTGGAGGAGTAGCGGGGGGTCTTGCCTACGAGCAGTACTTC
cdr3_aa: CASSGGVAGGLAYEQYF

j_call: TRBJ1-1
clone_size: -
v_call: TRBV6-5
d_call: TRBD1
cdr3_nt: TGTGCCAGCGTCGGAACCCACAGGGGCGGCGCTGAAGCTTTCTTT
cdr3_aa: CASVGTHRGGAEAFF

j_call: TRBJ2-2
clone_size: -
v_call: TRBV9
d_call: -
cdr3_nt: TGTGCCAGCAGCGTAGCAGTCGGGGAGCTGTTTTTT
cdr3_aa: CASSVAVGELFF

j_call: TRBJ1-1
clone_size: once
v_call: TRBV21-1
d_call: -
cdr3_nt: TGTGCCAGCAGCAAACGAGCTTTCTTT
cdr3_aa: CASSKRAFF

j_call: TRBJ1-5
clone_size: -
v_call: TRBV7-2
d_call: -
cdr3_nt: TGTGCCAGCAGCTTAGGTCGTTCCCAGCCCCAGCATTTT
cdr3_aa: CASSLGRSQPQHF

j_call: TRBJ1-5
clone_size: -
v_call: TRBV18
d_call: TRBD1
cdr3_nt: TGTGCCAGCTCATCAAATAGGGGACAGAGCAATCAGCCCCAGCATTTT
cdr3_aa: CASSSNRGQSNQPQHF

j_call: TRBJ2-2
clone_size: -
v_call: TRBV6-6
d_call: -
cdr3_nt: TGTGCCAGCAGTCCAGACTCGGCCGGGGAGCTGTTTTTT
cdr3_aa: CASSPDSAGELFF

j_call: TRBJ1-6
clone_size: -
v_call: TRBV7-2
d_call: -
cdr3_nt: TGTGCCGGGGCGAGCTCCTATAATTCACCCCTCCACTTT
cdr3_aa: CAGASSYNSPLHF

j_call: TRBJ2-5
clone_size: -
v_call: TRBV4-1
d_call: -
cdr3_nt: TGCGCCAGCAGCCTGGGCCGGGACAACCCTACGCGGGAGACCCAGTACTTC
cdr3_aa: CASSLGRDNPTRETQYF

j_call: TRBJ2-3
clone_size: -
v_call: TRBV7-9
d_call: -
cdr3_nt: TGTGCCAGCGAGAGCGGGCGACTCACAGATACGCAGTATTTT
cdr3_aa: CASESGRLTDTQYF

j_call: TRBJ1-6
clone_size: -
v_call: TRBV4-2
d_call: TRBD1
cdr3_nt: TGTGCCAGCAGCCCTAGGACAGGGGAAAGTAATTCACCCCTCCACTTT
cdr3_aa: CASSPRTGESNSPLHF

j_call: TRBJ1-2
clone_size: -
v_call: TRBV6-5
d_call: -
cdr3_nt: TGTGCCAGCAGTTACCCCCCGGCTAACTATGGCTACACCTTC
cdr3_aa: CASSYPPANYGYTF

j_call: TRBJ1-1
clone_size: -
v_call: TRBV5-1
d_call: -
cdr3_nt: TGCGCCAGCAGCGACGGACAGTTCATGAACACTGAAGCTTTCTTT
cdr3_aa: CASSDGQFMNTEAFF

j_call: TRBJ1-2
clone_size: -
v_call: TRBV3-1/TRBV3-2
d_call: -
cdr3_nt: TGTGCCAGCAGCTTTGCCACAGCTAACTATGGCTACACCTTC
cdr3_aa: CASSFATANYGYTF

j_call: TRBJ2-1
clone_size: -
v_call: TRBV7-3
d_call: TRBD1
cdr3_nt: TGTGCCAGCAGCTTAATTCGGGACAGGGTTGGAAATGAGCAGTTCTTC
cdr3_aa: CASSLIRDRVGNEQFF

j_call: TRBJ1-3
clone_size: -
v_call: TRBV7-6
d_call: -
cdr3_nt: TGTGCCAGCAGCCCCGGGGGGGTAGGCTCTGGAAACACCATATATTTT
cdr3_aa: CASSPGGVGSGNTIYF